These 5 T cell receptor beta chains originate from one sample sequenced in a study of cytomegalovirus exposure and HLA in healthy donors. In the PCR, 60 Vbeta and 13 Jbeta primers were used. Sequencing was performed with immunoSEQ multiplex PCR; in TCRdb, only in-frame clones are kept and a portion is missing. Counted here are fewer than 200,000 clones, 65% to 90% occurring once; the ten biggest clones make up around 2.3%. The source material was PBMCs. The origin of the receptors is a male donor in good health and CMV-seronegative.

V gene TRBV2 combines with J gene TRBJ2-3; possible D gene TRBD2, 5 bases. Germline V CDR1 and CDR2: SNHLY, FYNNEI. The CDR3 has 12 amino acids. Deletions cut 8 bases from V and 4 bases from J, with 10 bases between. In DNA, the CDR3 is TGTGCCAGCCACCGCGGGTCAGATACGCAGTATTTT. This translates into CASHRGSDTQYF. Full variable domain (rest looked up from reference TRBV2 and TRBJ2-3): EPEVTQTPSHQVTQMGQEVILRCVPISNHLYFYWYRQILGQKVEFLVSFYNNEISEKSEIFDDQFSVERPDGSNFTLKIRSTKLEDSAMYFCASHRGSDTQYFGPGTRLTVL.

CDR3 DNA sequence: TGCGCCAGCAGCTTGGGAGGAGGGGAAACAGAGACCCAGTACTTC. Amino acid sequence: CASSLGGGETETQYF. V and J are TRBV5-1 and TRBJ2-5; D possibly corresponds to TRBD2 (6 bases). V lost 0 bases, J lost 4 bases, and 13 bases lay in between. Germline V gives CDR1 SGHRS, CDR2 YFSETQ. This CDR3 is built from 15 residues.

V gene TRBV6-5 combines with J gene TRBJ2-1; TRBD2 aligns across 8 bases. Germline V CDR1 and CDR2: MNHEY, SVGAGI. With 2 bases clipped from V and 6 bases from J, the junction kept 6 bases outside the gene matches. CDR3 length: 15 amino acids. This CDR3 is CASSYQRGSSNEQFF. The CDR3, as DNA: TGTGCCAGCAGTTACCAGCGGGGGTCAAGCAATGAGCAGTTCTTC.

The chain carries TRBV10-3 and TRBJ1-2, with D possibly being TRBD1 (6 bases). The CDR3 is 14 residues long. Per the germline V gene, CDR1 is ENHRY and CDR2 is SYGVKD. Trimming took off 9 bases at V and 1 base at J, with 15 bases between the two ends. The CDR3 loop is CAMSPDSFNYGYTF. Written as DNA, the CDR3 is TGTGCCATGAGCCCGGACAGCTTTAACTATGGCTACACCTTC.

The chain couples TRBV6-1 to TRBJ1-5; tentative D call: TRBD1 (5 bases). V lost 4 bases and J lost 4, with 11 bases in between. The CDR3 spans 14 residues. Germline CDR1 MNHNS, CDR2 SASEGT. In nucleotides, the CDR3 is TGTGCCAGCAGTGTCCGAGCAGGGAATCAGCCCCAGCATTTT. Protein sequence: CASSVRAGNQPQHF.